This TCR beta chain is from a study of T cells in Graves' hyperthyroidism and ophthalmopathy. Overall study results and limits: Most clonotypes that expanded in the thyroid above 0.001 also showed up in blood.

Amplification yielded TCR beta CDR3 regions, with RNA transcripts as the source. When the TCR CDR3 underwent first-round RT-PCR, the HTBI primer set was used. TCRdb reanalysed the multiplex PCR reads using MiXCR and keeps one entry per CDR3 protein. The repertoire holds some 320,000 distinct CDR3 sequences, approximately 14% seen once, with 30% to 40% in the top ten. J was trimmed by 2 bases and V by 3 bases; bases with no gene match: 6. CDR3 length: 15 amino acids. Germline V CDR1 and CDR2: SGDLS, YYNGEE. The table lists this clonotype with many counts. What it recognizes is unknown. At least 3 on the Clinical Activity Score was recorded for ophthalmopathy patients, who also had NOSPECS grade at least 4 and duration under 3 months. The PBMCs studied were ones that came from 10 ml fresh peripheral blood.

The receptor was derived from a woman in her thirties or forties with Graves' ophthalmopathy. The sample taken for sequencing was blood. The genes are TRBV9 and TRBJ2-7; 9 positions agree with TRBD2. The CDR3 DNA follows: TGTGCCAGCAGCGCATATAGCGGGAGTACCTACGAGCAGTACTTC. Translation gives CASSAYSGSTYEQYF.